This entry concerns a single TCR beta chain. This record comes from a study of shared clonotypes between healthy human individuals. V dropped 2 bases and J dropped 5 bases, with 7 bases sitting between them. The CDR3 is 13 residues long. The V gene's germline CDR1 is MNHGY and CDR2 SAAAGT. The test was conducted at deep level. Libraries were prepared by immunoSEQ multiplex PCR; TCRdb keeps only in-frame clonotypes and omits some of them. The top ten hold almost 0.9% of the sample, which has about 1.1 million clones, roughly 80% seen once. The TCR sequence derives from a young man in good health. Some clones in this sample may be carry-over from other donors' samples. The chain carries TRBV6-8 and TRBJ2-4, with D unclear. Input material: memory CD4+ T cells from PBMCs. Subset: CD45RA-negative fraction. CDR3 amino acids: CASSYLDQNIQYF. The CDR3 DNA reads as TGTGCCAGCAGTTACCTGGACCAAAACATTCAGTACTTC.